A single T cell receptor (beta chain) is shown here with its context. The antigen is undetermined. This sample was taken from a study of cytomegalovirus exposure and HLA in healthy donors. Study summary: Clustering assigned over 70% of the approximately 390 genotyped donors to the Caucasian-associated ancestry cluster.

The study, taken as a whole, reports: Many donors carried some public TCRs, although rarity characterized most TCR sequences.

Amplification used 60 Vbeta primers and 13 Jbeta primers. TCRdb's copy holds only in-frame clones and misses some; the assay was immunoSEQ multiplex PCR. Of about 220,000 clones in the sample, 82% were seen once. Germline V gene sequence: CDR1 KGHSH, CDR2 LQKENI. This CDR3 comprises 12 residues. V dropped 11 bases and J dropped 3; count of bases not matched to a gene: 4. The TCR sequence derives from a woman aged 40 to 50 in good health and CMV-seropositive. The sequenced sample was PBMCs. The chain employs TRBV18 and TRBJ2-7, with 10 bases that match TRBD2. In DNA form, the CDR3 reads TGTGCCTCAGCTAGCGGGAGCTACGAGCAGTACTTC. This encodes CASASGSYEQYF.